This T cell receptor beta chain derives from a study of T cells in women clearing cervical HPV infection (dated by TCRdb to the late 2010s). Regarding the research as a whole: The cases were about two dozen women with histologically confirmed HPV16-related CIN3 or worse, and 2 of those women had invasive cancers. The approximately 26 controls were women who cleared a single incident HPV16 infection within 12 months without developing precancer or cancer. Blood from cases was drawn at the visit where the lesion was first identified, while blood from controls was drawn once the infection was no longer detected. For cases, a median interval of 149 days, with an interquartile range of roughly 80 to 200 days, was observed between lesion detection and blood sampling. Since only a few of the women had HLA typing available, the possibility that HLA type was acting as a confounder could not be ruled out. This exploratory proof-of-principle case-control study, nested within the Guanacaste HPV Natural History Study in Costa Rica, compared TCR repertoires among women with different cervical HPV16 outcomes. Cases and controls were matched on age within five years and on year of sample collection. Cases had a median age of around 32 years and controls had a median age of 38, with no significant differences in baseline characteristics. In the parent cohort, 10,049 women aged 18 or older were enrolled in Guanacaste, Costa Rica, during about 1992 to 1994 and were followed for six to seven years. Five blinded duplicates per group were added as quality controls, so that approximately 60 samples were obtained: around 50 participants and around 10 replicates. Beyond this particular receptor, the publication reports: Because T-cell numbers per sample were unknown, differences in richness could reflect varying T-cell content rather than repertoire biology. CIN3+ cases had significantly higher TCR repertoire richness than controls across sequencing depths, but evenness did not differ between the groups. By combining richness with V gene abundances, random forest classifiers separated cases from controls with an estimated AUC of 0.83. Because of the cross-sectional design, the study could not determine whether the associations came before infection or resulted from infection, and neither effector/memory subsets nor HPV-specific T cells were isolated.

TCR beta CDR3 regions were amplified by multiplex PCR using the immunoSEQ assay from an average of about 1,200 ng genomic DNA per sample. To correct primer bias, the assay used a complete synthetic TCR repertoire to set an amplification baseline. The amplicons were sequenced on the Illumina platform. In the authors' own workflow: Sequence errors were corrected by clustering with frequency ratios and a modified nearest-neighbor algorithm, and the sequences were then analyzed in the immunoSEQ Analyzer using IMGT gene definitions. At each rarefaction depth, TCR richness and evenness were averaged across 20 rarefaction repeats, and samples with fewer sequences than that depth were excluded. Relative abundances of V, D and J genes were compared between groups using Wilcoxon rank sum tests, with FDR correction applied. Blinded duplicates gave an intraclass correlation of around 96% for TCR richness and an average of 76.4% across over 65 gene segments. The source is immuneACCESS, and TCRdb retained only in-frame sequences with V and J called. Part of the clones is not carried over; for the studies checked, unresolved V genes explain less than half of this, and the remainder is unexplained. V and J calls and clone size are given by that table; D and trimming were obtained from the DNA. The table kept for this sample lists around 23,000 clones. The ten largest clones capture roughly 2.7% of the sample.

Every participant had a single incident cervical HPV16 infection, and prevalent HPV16 infections were excluded. Cervical HPV DNA was detected by MY09/MY11 PCR, and genotyping was performed by dot-blot hybridization. Fifteen mL of heparinized blood were centrifuged, and the buffy coat was split into aliquots, frozen at -30 degrees C, and then kept at -80 degrees C. QIAGEN kits were used to extract genomic DNA from the buffy coat specimens. Based on frequency, this clone is considered medium-sized (0.01 to 0.1%); no count was recorded. This clone's antigen is unknown. Material for sequencing was blood buffy coat. The TCR sequence derives from a woman between 18 and 70 years old with a cervical HPV16 infection that either progressed to CIN3+ or cleared (not recorded which).

For the CDR3, the sequence is CASSQTSGRAKNIQYF. The DNA read from the CDR3 is TGTGCCAGCAGCCAGACTAGCGGGAGAGCCAAAAACATT. Recombination linked TRBV14 to TRBJ2-4; TRBD2 lines up with 12 middle nucleotides. The sequence runs out 3 residues before the end of the CDR3; the remainder is reconstructed from the germline J gene. Including cysteine and phenylalanine, the CDR3 has 16 amino acids. Part of the CDR3 DNA is given, 39 bases translated from base 1. After removal of 3 bases from V and 0 bases from J, the junction retains 0 bases not matched to a gene. CDR1 and CDR2 were assigned from the germline V gene as SGHDN and FVKESK.